These 8 T cell receptor beta chains were all obtained from the same sample, sequenced in a study of blood T cell repertoires in COVID-19. Clones were sequenced by immunoSEQ multiplex PCR, and TCRdb holds only the in-frame ones, with some missing. Among 200,000 to 250,000 clones listed, about 86% were seen once. Material for sequencing was PBMCs or T cells enriched from blood (not recorded which). The receptors were sampled from a woman aged 45-65 years with acute COVID-19.

This clone was detected only once. J is TRBJ2-1 and V is TRBV4-2; D is possibly TRBD1 (6 bases). Germline CDR1 LGHNA, CDR2 YNFKEQ. The CDR3 runs 15 residues. Trimming cost V 1 base and J 6 bases, with 13 bases left between them. CDR3 loop: CASSQGDPGVNEQFF. In nucleotides, the CDR3 is TGTGCCAGCAGCCAAGGGGATCCAGGGGTCAATGAGCAGTTCTTC.

V and J are TRBV24-1 and TRBJ2-5; 11 nucleotides align to TRBD2. Germline-derived CDR1 and CDR2 are KGHDR and SFDVKD. The CDR3 loop spans 17 amino acids. The V gene end was trimmed by 4 bases and the J gene end by 2 bases; junction bases not matched to a gene: 8. The CDR3 nucleotides read TGTGCCACCAGTGACCCTCCGGGACTAGCGGCTCAAGAGACCCAGTACTTC. Amino acid sequence: CATSDPPGLAAQETQYF.

This clone was counted only a few times. This chain uses TRBV4-1 with TRBJ1-5; D uncertain. Germline CDR1 is MGHRA and CDR2 is YSYEKL. Trimming removed 3 bases at V and 5 bases at J, with 20 bases between. The CDR3 extends over 17 amino acids. The CDR3 DNA reads TGCGCCAGCAGCCACCCAAGAGGTGGAGGGCTGTATCAGCCCCAGCATTTT. Encoded protein: CASSHPRGGGLYQPQHF.

The CDR3: CASSQQPTTGFTEAFF. The CDR3 DNA follows: TGCGCCAGCAGCCAACAGCCAACTACAGGGTTTACTGAAGCTTTCTTT. The chain links TRBV4-3 to TRBJ1-1; the D gene is possibly TRBD1 (6 bases). V lost 2 bases to trimming and J lost 5 bases, with 18 bases between them. The CDR3 is 16 amino acids. CDR1 and CDR2 (germline): LGHNA, YSLEER.

The chain links TRBV3-1 (or the pseudogene TRBV3-2) to TRBJ1-4; 9 positions match TRBD1. V was clipped by 3 bases and J by 0 bases; unmatched bases: 20. This CDR3 region has 22 residues. Germline values: CDR1 LGHDT, CDR2 YNNKEL (reference sequence). CDR3 in DNA: TGTGCCAGCAGCCAGTTCAAGTCCACAGGGGGCTACCTCGTTGCAACTAATGAAAAACTGTTTTTT. Amino acid sequence: CASSQFKSTGGYLVATNEKLFF.

J is TRBJ2-7 and V is TRBV28, with TRBD2 matching over 8 bases. Trimming took 6 bases from V and 0 from J; bases not matched to a gene: 7. This CDR3 is built from 15 residues. Germline assignment: CDR1 MDHEN and CDR2 SYDVKM. The CDR3 loop reads CASRFQSGSSYEQYF. CDR3 DNA sequence: TGTGCCAGCAGGTTCCAGAGCGGGAGCTCCTACGAGCAGTACTTC. The full variable domain, in which reference TRBV28 and TRBJ2-7 provide the parts outside the CDR3, is DVKVTQSSRYLVKRTGEKVFLECVQDMDHENMFWYRQDPGLGLRLIYFSYDVKMKEKGDIPEGYSVSREKKERFSLILESASTNQTSMYLCASRFQSGSSYEQYFGPGTRLTVT.

The chain links TRBV18 to TRBJ2-2; D is uncertain. The germline gives CDR1 KGHSH, CDR2 LQKENI. The CDR3 spans 17 residues. The V end was cut by 0 bases, the J end by 4 bases, with 15 bases between. The CDR3 spells CASSPPMAGRGTGELFF. CDR3 in DNA: TGTGCCAGCTCACCACCCATGGCAGGCCGTGGCACCGGGGAGCTGTTTTTT.

V gene TRBV28 combines with J gene TRBJ2-5, with a weak D call TRBD2 (6 bases). The length of the CDR3 is 15 residues. V was cut by 5 bases and J by 6 bases, with 19 bases left in between. Germline assignment: CDR1 MDHEN and CDR2 SYDVKM. CDR3 protein: CASSTAGPLLKTQYF. CDR3 in DNA: TGTGCCAGCAGTACCGCGGGACCGTTATTAAAGACCCAGTACTTC.